The present T cell receptor (beta chain) was sequenced within a study of cytomegalovirus exposure and HLA in healthy donors. Points from the study as a whole: The study flagged approximately 180 TCR beta chains as cytomegalovirus-associated.

J was trimmed by 8 bases and V by 8 bases; bases with no gene match: 16. Germline assignment: CDR1 ENHRY and CDR2 SYGVKD. This CDR3 is built from 16 residues. Primers included in the PCR were 60 Vbeta and 13 Jbeta primers. Profiled with immunoSEQ multiplex PCR; TCRdb holds only in-frame clones, not every one. This table holds under 150,000 clones, approximately 81% found once. This clone has more than one count but fewer than ten. Its cognate antigen is unknown. The TCR sequence derives from a man in his late teens or twenties in good health and CMV-seronegative. This chain uses TRBV10-3 with TRBJ2-1, with 9 nucleotides matching TRBD2. The sample was PBMCs. This CDR3 reads CAIGRTSGGRGHEQFF. The CDR3 DNA sequence: TGTGCCATCGGCCGAACGAGCGGGGGGCGGGGGCATGAGCAGTTCTTC.